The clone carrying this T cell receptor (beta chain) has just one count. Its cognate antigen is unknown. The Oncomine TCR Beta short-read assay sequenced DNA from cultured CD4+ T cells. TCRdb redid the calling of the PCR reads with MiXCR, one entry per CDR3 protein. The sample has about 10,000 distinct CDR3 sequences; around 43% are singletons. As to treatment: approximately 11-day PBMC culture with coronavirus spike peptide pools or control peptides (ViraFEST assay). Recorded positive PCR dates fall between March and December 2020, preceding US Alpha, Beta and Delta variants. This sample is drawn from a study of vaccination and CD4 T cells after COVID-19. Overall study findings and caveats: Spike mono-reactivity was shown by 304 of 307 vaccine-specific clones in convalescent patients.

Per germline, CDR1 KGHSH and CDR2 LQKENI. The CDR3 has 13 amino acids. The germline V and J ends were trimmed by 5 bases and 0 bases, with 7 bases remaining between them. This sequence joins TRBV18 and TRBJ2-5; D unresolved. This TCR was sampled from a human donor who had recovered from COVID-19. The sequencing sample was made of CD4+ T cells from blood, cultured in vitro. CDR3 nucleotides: TGTGCCAGCTCATACAGCTACCAAGAGACCCAGTACTTC. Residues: CASSYSYQETQYF.